The sequence of this TCR beta chain was determined in a study of response to subunit inactivated influenza vaccine. General study results and limits: After each seasonal influenza vaccination, few new T cells are recruited, the authors suggested.

Regarding this clonotype: Antigen unknown. One end of the junction fails to match germline, which may point to a read error.

MiXCR, applied by TCRdb to the RT-PCR reads, yields one record per CDR3 protein. The repertoire includes about 520,000 distinct CDR3 sequences, around 25% of them detected once, and 1.9% sits in the top ten. CDR1 and CDR2 from the germline V gene are MGHDK and SYGVNS. This CDR3 comprises 16 residues. This chain connects TRBV25-1 to TRBJ2-7; TRBD2 matches 12 bases. The TCR sequence derives from a man aged 50-59 years who received an inactivated influenza vaccine. The source was CD4+ T cells sorted from PBMCs, collected roughly 5 days after vaccination. The CDR3 region is CASSDLTLAGGLNPPF. The CDR3 region has the DNA TGTGCCAGCAGTGACCTAACACTAGCGGGAGGACTAAACCCACCCTTC.